A single sample gave rise to the 16 T cell receptor beta chains below, sequenced in a study of spatial heterogeneity in lung cancer. The time point denotes: sample taken at primary tumor resection. The authors sequenced whole RNA from tumor, nontumor lung or frozen PBMC without sorting. In TCRdb, the 5' RACE reads were re-called with MiXCR into one record per CDR3 protein. The sample contains 35,000 or so distinct CDR3 sequences, approximately 5.2% of which appear only once. The material was PBMCs, obtained at surgery. All receptors come from a female donor with early-stage non-small cell lung cancer.

This clonotype was counted many times. The chain recombines TRBV12-5 with TRBJ2-7, with TRBD1 matching over 7 bases. CDR3 length: 15 residues. With V trimmed by 6 bases and J by 1 base, 9 bases remained unmatched. Germline lookup yields CDR1 LGHNT and CDR2 FRNRAP. The CDR3 region has the DNA TGTGCTAGTGGACCCGAGACAGGGTTATCCTACGAGCAGTACTTC. As protein: CASGPETGLSYEQYF.

This clonotype was observed at least ten times. This chain connects TRBV5-1 to TRBJ2-1, with a weak D call TRBD2 (5 bases). Trimming removed 2 bases at V and 1 base at J, with 10 bases between. The CDR3 totals 15 residues. Germline V gene data show CDR1 as SGHRS and CDR2 as YFSETQ. CDR3 nucleotide sequence: TGCGCCAGCAGCTTAGGAGGTGCTTCCTACAATGAGCAGTTCTTC. Its protein is CASSLGGASYNEQFF.

This clonotype has at least ten counts. The V and J genes are TRBV3-1 and TRBJ2-5; TRBD2 aligns across 9 bases. This CDR3 has 18 amino acids. From germline, CDR1 is LGHDT and CDR2 YNNKEL (reference sequence). The V segment lost 0 bases and the J segment 2 bases; nucleotides outside the gene matches: 10. The CDR3 DNA reads as TGTGCCAGCAGCCAAGAGCTAGCGGGACCGCTTGGGCAAGAGACCCAGTACTTC. It translates to CASSQELAGPLGQETQYF.

This clonotype came up many times. The chain recombines TRBV14 with TRBJ2-3, with D tentatively TRBD2 (6 bases). Germline CDR1 is SGHDN and CDR2 is FVKESK. V lost 0 bases and J 0 bases, leaving 19 bases between the germline ends. This CDR3 region has 19 residues. CDR3 in amino acids: CASSQEVGLAGRSTDTQYF. The DNA of the CDR3 is TGTGCCAGCAGCCAAGAAGTGGGGCTAGCCGGGAGAAGCACAGATACGCAGTATTTT.

This clonotype was picked up many times. The chain uses TRBV29-1 and TRBJ1-1; D not certain. Germline CDR1 is SQVTM and CDR2 is ANQGSEA. CDR3 length: 13 residues. Trimming shortened V by 8 bases and J by 3 bases, and 16 bases separated the two germline ends. CDR3 sequence reads: CSTSLVRDTEAFF. CDR3 nucleotide sequence: TGCAGCACAAGCTTGGTGAGGGACACTGAAGCTTTCTTT.

There are many counts of this clonotype. The V call is TRBV6-2 or TRBV6-3, the J call TRBJ2-1; 8 nucleotides match TRBD1. The CDR3 extends over 14 amino acids. Germline-derived CDR1 and CDR2 are MNHEY and SVGEGT. Germline trimming cut 6 bases from V and 4 bases from J; bases unmatched to any gene: 5. CDR3: CASRDRAIYNEQFF. CDR3 sequence (DNA): TGTGCCAGCAGGGACAGGGCCATATACAATGAGCAGTTCTTC.

In its sample, this clonotype was seen a few times. This sequence joins TRBV19 and TRBJ2-2, with a possible D match to TRBD1 (6 bases). The ends were cut back, 4 bases at V and 7 bases at J, with 16 bases in the middle. The CDR3 spans 15 residues. CDR1 is LNHDA and CDR2 is SQIVND in the germline V gene (reference sequence). CDR3 sequence: CASSTGQYNGGELFF. Written as DNA, the CDR3 is TGTGCCAGTAGTACTGGACAGTATAATGGCGGGGAGCTGTTTTTT.

The chain recombines TRBV6-1 with TRBJ2-7; 15 bases map to TRBD2. The trim removed 6 bases at V and 4 bases at J, leaving 4 bases unmatched. CDR1 MNHNS and CDR2 SASEGT come from the germline V gene. The CDR3 has 15 residues. CDR3 amino acids: CASRSGLAGGYEQYF. The CDR3 DNA reads TGTGCCAGCAGGTCAGGACTAGCGGGAGGGTACGAGCAGTACTTC.

This clonotype has only a few counts. V usage is TRBV20-1 and J usage is TRBJ2-1; possibly TRBD2 for D (5 bases). CDR1 DFQATT and CDR2 SNEGSKA come from the germline V gene (reference sequence). This CDR3 spans 13 amino acids. Trimming cost V 3 bases and J 9 bases, with 15 bases left between them. CDR3 region: CSARLWSGVEQFF. The DNA for the CDR3 is TGCAGTGCTAGGCTGTGGAGCGGTGTTGAGCAGTTCTTC.

The V and J genes are TRBV28 and TRBJ1-1; possible D gene TRBD1, 5 bases. V was shortened by 2 bases and J by 3 bases, with 13 bases between the two germline ends. This CDR3 contains 15 residues. CDR1 MDHEN and CDR2 SYDVKM come from the germline V gene. The CDR3 coding sequence is TGTGCCAGCAGTTTAGCACCCGCAGGGTACACTGAAGCTTTCTTT. Amino acid sequence: CASSLAPAGYTEAFF.

The J gene is TRBJ1-1, the V gene TRBV20-1; perhaps TRBD1 as D (5 bases). Trimming shortened V by 2 bases and J by 4 bases, and 14 bases separated the two germline ends. This CDR3 has 14 residues. Germline CDR1 DFQATT, CDR2 SNEGSKA (reference sequence). DNA of the CDR3: TGCAGTGCTAGAAGTCTCAGGGTCGGCACTGAAGCTTTCTTT. Encoded protein: CSARSLRVGTEAFF.

The sample holds many counts of this clonotype. The chain carries TRBV20-1 and TRBJ1-2; 8 bases are a match to TRBD1. The CDR3 length is 11 residues. Germline V gene data show CDR1 as DFQATT and CDR2 as SNEGSKA (reference sequence). CDR3 residues: CRAGGNYGYTF. CDR3 nucleotide sequence: TGCAGGGCAGGGGGCAACTATGGCTACACCTTC.

This clonotype was observed many times. This rearrangement joins TRBV9 to TRBJ2-2, with D unresolved. Germline-derived CDR1 and CDR2 are SGDLS and YYNGEE. V was pared by 0 bases and J by 1 base, with 7 bases between. CDR3 length equals 15 residues. The CDR3 coding sequence is TGTGCCAGCAGCGTAGATGCTGTGAACACCGGGGAGCTGTTTTTT. Translating it yields CASSVDAVNTGELFF.

The chain is built from TRBV20-1 and TRBJ2-7; 7 bases are a match to TRBD2. Germline V gene lookup returns CDR1 DFQATT and CDR2 SNEGSKA (reference sequence). V shed 5 bases, J shed 4 bases, and the junction held 5 bases outside the gene matches. This CDR3 region has 12 residues. The CDR3 nucleotides are TGCAGTGCTTTAAGCGGGGAGTACGAGCAGTACTTC. Amino acids: CSALSGEYEQYF.

The table lists this clonotype with many counts. The V gene is TRBV7-9, the J gene TRBJ2-1, with TRBD2 identical over 13 bases. Germline V gene sequence: CDR1 SEHNR, CDR2 FQNEAQ (reference sequence). The CDR3 totals 15 residues. The ends lost 5 bases at V and 7 bases at J; junction bases unmatched: 5. The CDR3 sequence: CASSPTSGGWNEQFF. The CDR3 DNA sequence: TGTGCCAGCAGCCCGACTAGCGGGGGGTGGAATGAGCAGTTCTTC.

At least ten counts were recorded for this clonotype. This sequence joins TRBV5-1 and TRBJ1-2; TRBD1 is a possible D gene (6 bases). The CDR3 length is 14 residues. CDR1 is SGHRS and CDR2 is YFSETQ in the germline V gene. V lost 0 bases, J lost 7 bases, and 13 bases lay in between. The CDR3 is CASSLVGGSTGYTF. The CDR3 DNA reads as TGCGCCAGCAGCTTGGTGGGGGGCTCCACTGGCTACACCTTC.